The clone carrying this TCR beta chain was detected ten times or more. Its target is not known. The source of the sample is a study of T-cell reconstitution after alpha-beta-depleted transplantation in children. General study points: By about two months after transplant, alpha-beta T cells reportedly arose from several hundred graft clones that had expanded. It was newly produced T cells that mostly accounted for T-cell counts and diversity one year after transplant.

V was clipped by 0 bases and J by 2 bases, with 8 bases between them. The CDR3 length is 13 residues. Germline V gene lookup returns CDR1 SQVTM and CDR2 ANQGSEA. Unique molecular identifiers were incorporated during preparation of the TCRbeta library. In TCRdb, the PCR reads were re-called with MiXCR into one record per CDR3 protein. The profile shows fewer than 550,000 distinct CDR3 sequences, roughly 11% of them singletons. This receptor was obtained from a female patient between 2 and 15 years old who had a stem cell transplant for aplastic anemia, so the T cells may come from the graft donor. The material was PBMCs, mostly from graft donor cells, obtained 180 days after TCRalphabeta/CD19-depleted stem cell transplant. The genes are TRBV29-1 and TRBJ2-7; D gene ambiguous. The CDR3 loop is CSVEEGRTYEQYF. In DNA form, the CDR3 reads TGCAGCGTTGAAGAGGGCCGGACCTACGAGCAGTACTTC.